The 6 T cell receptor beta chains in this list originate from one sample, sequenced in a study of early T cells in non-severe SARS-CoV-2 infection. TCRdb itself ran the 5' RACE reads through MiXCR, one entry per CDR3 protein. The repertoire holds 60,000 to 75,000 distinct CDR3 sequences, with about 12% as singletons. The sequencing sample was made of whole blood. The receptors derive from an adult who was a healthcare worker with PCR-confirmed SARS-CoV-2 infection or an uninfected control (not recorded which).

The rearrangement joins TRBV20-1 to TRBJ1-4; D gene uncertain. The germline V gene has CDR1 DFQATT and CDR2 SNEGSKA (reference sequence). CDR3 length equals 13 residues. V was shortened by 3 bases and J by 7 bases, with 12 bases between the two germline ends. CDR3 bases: TGCAGTGCTAGCGTGGGGATTTCTGAAAAACTGTTTTTT. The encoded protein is CSASVGISEKLFF.

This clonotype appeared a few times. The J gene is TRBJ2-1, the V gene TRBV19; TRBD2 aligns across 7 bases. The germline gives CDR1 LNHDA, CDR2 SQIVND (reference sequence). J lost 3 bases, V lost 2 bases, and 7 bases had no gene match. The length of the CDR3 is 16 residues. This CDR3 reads CASSIYPASGYNEQFF. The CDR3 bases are TGTGCCAGTAGTATATACCCTGCTAGCGGCTACAATGAGCAGTTCTTC. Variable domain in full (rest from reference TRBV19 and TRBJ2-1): DGGITQSPKYLFRKEGQNVTLSCEQNLNHDAMYWYRQDPGQGLRLIYYSQIVNDFQKGDIAEGYSVSREKKESFPLTVTSAQKNPTAFYLCASSIYPASGYNEQFFGPGTRLTVL.

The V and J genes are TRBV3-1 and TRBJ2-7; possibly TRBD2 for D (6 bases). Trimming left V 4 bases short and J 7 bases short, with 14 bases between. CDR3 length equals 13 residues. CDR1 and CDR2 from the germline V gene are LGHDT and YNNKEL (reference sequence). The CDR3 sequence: CASSPGVHGEQYF. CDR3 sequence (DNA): TGTGCCAGCAGCCCGGGAGTCCACGGTGAGCAGTACTTC.

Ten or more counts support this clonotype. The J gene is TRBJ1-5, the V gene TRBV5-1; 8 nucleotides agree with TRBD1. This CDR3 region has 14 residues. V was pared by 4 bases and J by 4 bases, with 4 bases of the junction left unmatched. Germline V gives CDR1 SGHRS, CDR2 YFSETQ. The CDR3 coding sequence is TGCGCCAGCAGCCAGGGGACAGGAAATCAGCCCCAGCATTTT. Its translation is CASSQGTGNQPQHF.

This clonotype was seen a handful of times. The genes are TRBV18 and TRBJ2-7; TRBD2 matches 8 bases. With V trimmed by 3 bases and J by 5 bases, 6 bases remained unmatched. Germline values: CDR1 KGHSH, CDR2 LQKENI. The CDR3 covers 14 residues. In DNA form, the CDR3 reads TGTGCCAGCTCACCCGGACTAGCTCGCCACGAGCAGTACTTC. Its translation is CASSPGLARHEQYF.

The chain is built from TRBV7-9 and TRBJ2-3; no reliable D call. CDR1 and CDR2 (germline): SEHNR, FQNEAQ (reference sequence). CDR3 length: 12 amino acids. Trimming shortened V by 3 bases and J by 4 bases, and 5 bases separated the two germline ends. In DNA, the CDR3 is TGTGCCAGCAGCTTGAGTTCAGATACGCAGTATTTT. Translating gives CASSLSSDTQYF.